This passage covers 26 T cell receptor beta chains from one sample sequenced in a study of blood T cell repertoires in COVID-19. Generated by immunoSEQ multiplex PCR, the TCRdb table keeps only in-frame clones and is missing some. The sample contains around 360,000 clones, more than 70% of which appear only once. Sample: PBMCs or T cells enriched from blood (not recorded which). The receptors derive from a man aged 35-49 years in a cohort exposed to, infected with or recovered from COVID-19 (not recorded which).

This clone has more than one count but fewer than ten. V is TRBV19 and J is TRBJ1-1, with a possible D match to TRBD1 (6 bases). The CDR3 runs to 13 residues. CDR1 is LNHDA and CDR2 is SQIVND in the germline V gene (reference sequence). V lost 2 bases and J lost 7, with 11 bases in between. The CDR3 loop reads CASSIIRGDEAFF. The CDR3 DNA reads as TGTGCCAGTAGTATAATCAGGGGAGATGAAGCTTTCTTT.

This clone was seen just once. The V gene is TRBV24-1, the J gene TRBJ2-2; a possible D gene is TRBD1 (7 bases). Germline V CDR1 and CDR2: KGHDR, SFDVKD. The CDR3 contains 15 residues. V dropped 9 bases and J dropped 4 bases, with 17 bases sitting between them. The DNA of the CDR3 is TGTGCCACCGCGGGACACAGGGGAGGCACCGGGGAGCTGTTTTTT. It encodes CATAGHRGGTGELFF.

J is TRBJ2-1 and V is TRBV29-1, with 12 bases fitting TRBD2. CDR3 length: 17 residues. In germline, CDR1 is SQVTM, CDR2 ANQGSEA. The CDR3 spells CSISGTSGPSSYNEQFF. CDR3 coding DNA: TGCAGTATATCGGGGACTAGCGGGCCCAGCTCCTACAATGAGCAGTTCTTC.

The rearrangement joins TRBV11-1 to TRBJ1-1; TRBD1 might be the D (5 bases). The CDR3 covers 15 residues. Germline CDR1 reads SGHAT; CDR2 reads FQDESV (reference sequence). V was clipped by 5 bases and J by 1 base, with 14 bases between them. The CDR3 region is CASSLSRVPNTEAFF. CDR3 nucleotide sequence: TGTGCCAGCAGCCTAAGCAGGGTGCCGAACACTGAAGCTTTCTTT. Drawing the rest from reference TRBV11-1 and TRBJ1-1, the complete variable domain is EAEVAQSPRYKITEKSQAVAFWCDPISGHATLYWYRQILGQGPELLVQFQDESVVDDSQLPKDRFSAERLKGVDSTLKIQPAELGDSAMYLCASSLSRVPNTEAFFGQGTRLTVV.

CDR3 sequence: CATLQAGADTQYF. CDR3 DNA sequence: TGTGCCACCCTACAAGCGGGAGCGGATACGCAGTATTTT. The chain employs TRBV10-3 and TRBJ2-3; 8 bases line up with TRBD2. The CDR3 extends over 13 amino acids. The J segment lost 6 bases and the V segment lost 10 bases, leaving 9 bases of the junction unmatched. Germline lookup yields CDR1 ENHRY and CDR2 SYGVKD.

This chain connects TRBV6-4 to TRBJ1-2, with 8 nucleotides matching TRBD1. The CDR3 sequence is 15 residues long. With V trimmed by 3 bases and J by 5 bases, 8 bases remained unmatched. Looked up from germline, CDR1 is MRHNA and CDR2 is SNTAGT. The CDR3 spells CASSESWTGPYGYTF. The CDR3 DNA follows: TGTGCCAGCAGTGAATCGTGGACAGGGCCTTATGGCTACACCTTC.

The rearrangement uses TRBV28 and TRBJ1-2, with D perhaps matching TRBD1 (5 bases). Germline values: CDR1 MDHEN, CDR2 SYDVKM. This CDR3 has 13 residues. V lost 3 bases and J 8 bases, leaving 13 bases between the germline ends. The CDR3 reads CASSFQGRGGYTF. CDR3 sequence (DNA): TGTGCCAGCAGTTTCCAGGGTCGCGGAGGCTACACCTTC.

The V call is TRBV19, the J call TRBJ2-7, with 10 bases that match TRBD2. V was clipped by 5 bases and J by 3 bases; unmatched bases: 7. The CDR3 contains 15 residues. Germline V lookup: CDR1 LNHDA, CDR2 SQIVND (reference sequence). The CDR3 nucleotides are TGTGCCAGTAGTTCCAGGACTAGCGGATACTACGAGCAGTACTTC. This codes for CASSSRTSGYYEQYF.

As to this clone: The sample contains more than one DNA sequence encoding this CDR3. This chain joins TRBV15 and TRBJ2-1; 10 nucleotides agree with TRBD2. The CDR3 is made up of 15 amino acids. Germline V gene sequence: CDR1 LNHNV, CDR2 YYDKDF (reference sequence). Trimming cost V 1 base and J 4 bases; bases outside gene matches: 1. CDR3 sequence (DNA): TGTGCCACCAGCAGAGGACTAGCGGGTTACAATGAGCAGTTCTTC. Its protein is CATSRGLAGYNEQFF.

This rearrangement joins TRBV5-1 to TRBJ2-7; 10 positions match TRBD1. V lost 6 bases to trimming and J lost 5 bases; unmatched junction nucleotides: 11. Germline V gene data show CDR1 as SGHRS and CDR2 as YFSETQ. The CDR3 has 15 residues. In DNA, the CDR3 is TGCGCCAGCAAAGCGGCCGGGACAGGGGACAACGAGCAGTACTTC. Protein sequence: CASKAAGTGDNEQYF.

Of note for this clone: Sequence at one end of the junction differs from germline and may be a read error. This sequence joins TRBV11-2 and TRBJ2-2; a weak D match, TRBD1 (5 bases). Germline V gives CDR1 SGHAT, CDR2 FQNNGV. This CDR3 is 14 amino acids long. The CDR3 region is CASSDSSKTGELFF. For the CDR3, the DNA is TGTGCCAGCAGCGACAGCTCGAAAACCGGGGAGCTGTTTTTT.

The CDR3 protein is CASSLVGANRNTEAFF. The CDR3 DNA reads TGTGCCAGCAGCTTAGTGGGGGCAAACAGGAACACTGAAGCTTTCTTT. The chain joins TRBV7-2 to TRBJ1-1, with a tentative D call TRBD1 (6 bases). V lost 1 base and J lost 1, with 13 bases in between. CDR1 SGHTA and CDR2 FQGNSA come from the germline V gene. The CDR3 has 16 amino acids.

The genes are TRBV19 and TRBJ2-1; 12 bases fit TRBD2. The CDR3 is made up of 16 amino acids. V was clipped by 2 bases and J by 8 bases; unmatched bases: 7. The germline gives CDR1 LNHDA, CDR2 SQIVND (reference sequence). The CDR3 reads CASSILRTSGTHEQFF. In DNA form, the CDR3 reads TGTGCCAGTAGTATACTTAGGACTAGCGGGACACATGAGCAGTTCTTC.

This clone was counted between two and nine times. V and J are TRBV9 and TRBJ2-1, with 14 bases lining up with TRBD2. V was clipped by 2 bases and J by 6 bases; unmatched bases: 4. This CDR3 region has 16 residues. Germline V gene data show CDR1 as SGDLS and CDR2 as YYNGEE. Here the CDR3 reads CASSVLGLAGGNEQFF. Written as DNA, the CDR3 is TGTGCCAGCAGCGTCCTCGGACTAGCGGGAGGCAATGAGCAGTTCTTC.

V and J are TRBV18 and TRBJ2-7, with 11 positions matching TRBD2. This CDR3 is 15 amino acids long. J gave up 6 bases and V 5 bases, and 9 bases lay outside the gene matches. Germline V gene data show CDR1 as KGHSH and CDR2 as LQKENI. The CDR3 here is CASSNGLAGRPEQYF. CDR3 DNA sequence: TGTGCCAGCTCAAACGGACTAGCGGGCCGCCCCGAGCAGTACTTC.

This clone was seen only once. J is TRBJ1-6 and V is TRBV20-1; 7 bases are a match to TRBD1. CDR1 is DFQATT, CDR2 SNEGSKA, per germline (reference sequence). The CDR3 covers 13 residues. Trimming took 3 bases from V and 9 from J; bases not matched to a gene: 5. CDR3 residues: CSASRDSRSPLHF. DNA of the CDR3: TGCAGTGCTAGTCGGGACAGCCGTTCACCCCTCCACTTT.

This sequence joins TRBV5-1 and TRBJ2-5; the match to TRBD2 covers 8 bases. V was clipped by 4 bases and J by 1 base; unmatched bases: 3. From germline, CDR1 is SGHRS and CDR2 YFSETQ. The CDR3 has 14 amino acids. The CDR3 region has the DNA TGCGCCAGCAGCGCCGGGACTAGCCAAGAGACCCAGTACTTC. As protein: CASSAGTSQETQYF.

The genes are TRBV5-1 and TRBJ1-2; the match to TRBD1 covers 7 bases. Germline V lookup: CDR1 SGHRS, CDR2 YFSETQ. Trimming removed 4 bases from V and 4 bases from J; junction bases left unmatched: 4. This CDR3 has 13 residues. In DNA, the CDR3 is TGCGCCAGCAGCGTGACAGGGATCTATGGCTACACCTTC. It encodes CASSVTGIYGYTF.

V is TRBV19 and J is TRBJ2-5; D is possibly TRBD2 (6 bases). CDR3 length: 13 residues. Trimming took off 2 bases at V and 5 bases at J, with 9 bases between the two ends. CDR1 and CDR2 (germline): LNHDA, SQIVND (reference sequence). CDR3 region: CASSIYGGETQYF. CDR3 coding DNA: TGTGCCAGTAGTATATACGGAGGGGAGACCCAGTACTTC.

The V and J genes are TRBV7-9 and TRBJ1-1; no definite D call. The CDR3 is 13 amino acids. Germline V lookup: CDR1 SEHNR, CDR2 FQNEAQ (reference sequence). V lost 2 bases to trimming and J lost 3 bases, with 7 bases between them. Here the CDR3 reads CASSLREDTEAFF. The CDR3 DNA sequence: TGTGCCAGCAGCTTACGGGAAGACACTGAAGCTTTCTTT.

The chain recombines TRBV12-3 or TRBV12-4 with TRBJ1-2; D gene unclear. The length of the CDR3 is 13 residues. V lost 7 bases and J lost 2, with 11 bases in between. CDR3 coding DNA: TGTGCCAGCAACCCTCACGGGAACTATGGCTACACCTTC. Its translation: CASNPHGNYGYTF.

The sample holds one count of this clone. V and J are TRBV6-4 and TRBJ1-2, with D unresolved. Germline loops: CDR1 MRHNA, CDR2 SNTAGT. V was trimmed by 5 bases and J by 4 bases, leaving 14 bases between them. CDR3 length equals 14 residues. The CDR3 DNA follows: TGTGCCAGCAGTCCCGAAGAGGGCAGCTATGGCTACACCTTC. Its translation: CASSPEEGSYGYTF.

The chain combines TRBV5-1 with TRBJ1-2; D is uncertain. The CDR3 sequence is 12 residues long. From germline, CDR1 is SGHRS and CDR2 YFSETQ. V lost 0 bases to trimming and J lost 8 bases, with 8 bases between them. The CDR3 DNA follows: TGCGCCAGCAGCTTGGGTGCCTACGGCTACACCTTC. This translates into CASSLGAYGYTF.

This clone has only a few counts. The V gene is TRBV19, the J gene TRBJ1-5; D is unclear. Trimming stripped 3 bases from V and 2 bases from J, with 8 bases between. There are 14 residues in the CDR3. Germline CDR1 LNHDA, CDR2 SQIVND (reference sequence). CDR3 sequence: CASSMGRGNQPQHF. CDR3 nucleotides: TGTGCCAGTAGTATGGGGAGGGGCAATCAGCCCCAGCATTTT.

The chain links TRBV6-5 to TRBJ2-2; maybe TRBD2 (5 bases). V was trimmed by 10 bases and J by 4 bases, leaving 13 bases between them. The CDR3 runs to 13 residues. Germline V gene sequence: CDR1 MNHEY, CDR2 SVGAGI. CDR3 in amino acids: CAIGLLRTGELFF. The CDR3 bases are TGTGCCATCGGACTGCTACGCACCGGGGAGCTGTTTTTT.

The rearrangement uses TRBV20-1 and TRBJ2-2, with a weak D call TRBD2 (5 bases). V gave up 3 bases and J gave up 0 bases, with 8 bases separating them. This CDR3 region has 14 residues. CDR1 and CDR2 from the germline V gene are DFQATT and SNEGSKA (reference sequence). The CDR3, as DNA: TGCAGTGCTAGTTTTAGCGCGAACACCGGGGAGCTGTTTTTT. It codes for CSASFSANTGELFF.